The rows below give T cell receptor beta chains drawn from one sample of a study of regulatory T cells in long-lasting Graves disease. TCRdb independently ran MiXCR on the multiplex PCR reads; one entry per CDR3 protein. This table holds some 500,000 distinct CDR3 sequences, roughly 16% found once. In addition, the sample was reused for a study of T cells in Graves' hyperthyroidism and ophthalmopathy.

This specimen consisted of peripheral blood mononuclear cells (PBMCs), obtained at new diagnosis, from a patient treated with antithyroid drugs. The receptor source for this set is a woman aged 40 to 65 with Graves disease. Each CDR3 is given with its conserved first and last residue. The order of the fields is D gene, J gene, clone size, V gene, CDR3 protein, CDR3 DNA. A D gene is named only where the DNA matches it firmly. Clone size is shown for a subset of rows, as once, few, many or a class of expanded clone.

D: TRBD1
J: TRBJ1-2
size: many
V: TRBV5-1
CDR3: CASAPGVGQPYGYTF
DNA: TGCGCCAGCGCTCCGGGAGTGGGACAGCCTTATGGCTACACCTTC

D: NA
J: TRBJ2-4
size: few
V: TRBV4-1
CDR3: CASSQEDRSKNIQYF
DNA: TGCGCCAGCAGCCAAGAAGACAGATCCAAAAACATTCAGTACTTC

D: TRBD1
J: TRBJ1-2
size: many
V: TRBV4-1
CDR3: CASSQAPGQAREGYTF
DNA: TGCGCCAGCAGCCAAGCCCCTGGACAGGCCAGGGAGGGCTACACCTTC

D: NA
J: TRBJ2-1
size: many
V: TRBV28
CDR3: CASTERASYNEQFF
DNA: TGTGCCAGCACCGAACGTGCAAGCTACAATGAGCAGTTCTTC

D: NA
J: TRBJ1-1
size: many
V: TRBV18
CDR3: CASSPLGGEVDTEAFF
DNA: TGTGCCAGCTCACCATTAGGGGGGGAAGTCGACACTGAAGCTTTCTTT

D: NA
J: TRBJ2-7
size: few
V: TRBV7-9
CDR3: CASSFEEGTYYEQYF
DNA: TGTGCCAGCAGCTTCGAAGAAGGGACTTACTACGAGCAGTACTTC

D: NA
J: TRBJ2-5
size: few
V: TRBV10-3
CDR3: CAISEGGAAGGETQYF
DNA: TGTGCCATCAGTGAAGGTGGAGCGGCCGGAGGAGAGACCCAGTACTTC

D: NA
J: TRBJ2-3
size: many
V: TRBV11-2
CDR3: CASSLGGLHGTDTQYF
DNA: TGTGCCAGCAGCTTAGGAGGCCTCCACGGCACAGATACGCAGTATTTT

D: NA
J: TRBJ2-7
size: NA
V: TRBV7-9
CDR3: CASSYSNSFYEQYF
DNA: TGTGCCAGCAGCTATAGTAACTCCTTCTACGAGCAGTACTTC

D: NA
J: TRBJ1-5
size: NA
V: TRBV6-2/TRBV6-3
CDR3: CASSYGGGGNQPQHF
DNA: TGTGCCAGCAGTTACGGAGGGGGAGGCAATCAGCCCCAGCATTTT

D: NA
J: TRBJ2-1
size: few
V: TRBV6-1
CDR3: CASSETGLGTNEQFF
DNA: TGTGCCAGCAGCGAAACGGGATTGGGCACCAATGAGCAGTTCTTC

D: NA
J: TRBJ2-3
size: many
V: TRBV6-2/TRBV6-3
CDR3: CASSYSPTSDTQYF
DNA: TGTGCCAGCAGTTACTCCCCGACGTCAGATACGCAGTATTTT

D: NA
J: TRBJ2-7
size: NA
V: TRBV7-2
CDR3: CASNTGGLAAYEQYF
DNA: TGTGCCAGCAACACCGGGGGGCTAGCGGCCTACGAGCAGTACTTC

D: NA
J: TRBJ2-3
size: many
V: TRBV3-1
CDR3: CASRSGGADTQYF
DNA: TGTGCCAGCAGGTCTGGGGGCGCAGATACGCAGTATTTT

D: NA
J: TRBJ1-1
size: many
V: TRBV2
CDR3: CASSSANTEAFF
DNA: TGTGCCAGCAGTTCCGCGAACACTGAAGCTTTCTTT

D: NA
J: TRBJ1-6
size: few
V: TRBV10-3
CDR3: CAISDTGLYNSPLHF
DNA: TGTGCCATCAGTGATACAGGGCTCTATAATTCACCCCTCCACTTT

D: NA
J: TRBJ2-1
size: NA
V: TRBV5-1
CDR3: CASSLGGPGEFFNEQFF
DNA: TGCGCCAGCAGCCTGGGCGGTCCGGGGGAATTTTTTAATGAGCAGTTCTTC

D: TRBD2
J: TRBJ2-3
size: few
V: TRBV18
CDR3: CASSPLGTSGAKDTQYF
DNA: TGTGCCAGCTCACCCCTCGGGACTAGCGGGGCGAAAGATACGCAGTATTTT

D: NA
J: TRBJ2-5
size: few
V: TRBV19
CDR3: CASSIVFGTPYQETQYF
DNA: TGTGCCAGTAGTATAGTCTTCGGGACTCCGTACCAAGAGACCCAGTACTTC

D: TRBD2
J: TRBJ2-5
size: few
V: TRBV19
CDR3: CASKTSGGLFQETQYF
DNA: TGTGCCAGCAAGACTAGCGGGGGCCTTTTTCAGGAGACCCAGTACTTC

D: TRBD1
J: TRBJ2-1
size: NA
V: TRBV15
CDR3: CATSRVLGQGTYNEQFF
DNA: TGTGCCACCAGCAGAGTCTTAGGACAGGGGACCTACAATGAGCAGTTCTTC

D: NA
J: TRBJ2-3
size: many
V: TRBV28
CDR3: CASSFGGSDTQYF
DNA: TGTGCCAGCAGCTTTGGGGGCTCAGATACGCAGTATTTT

D: TRBD1
J: TRBJ2-7
size: many
V: TRBV2
CDR3: CASSETVGTGISYEQYF
DNA: TGTGCCAGCAGTGAAACCGTTGGGACAGGGATCTCCTACGAGCAGTACTTC

D: TRBD1
J: TRBJ1-2
size: few
V: TRBV6-1
CDR3: CASFSPGQAVYGYTF
DNA: TGTGCCAGCTTTTCTCCGGGACAGGCAGTCTATGGCTACACCTTC

D: NA
J: TRBJ2-5
size: NA
V: TRBV14
CDR3: CASSQDRGAQYF
DNA: TGTGCCAGCAGCCAAGATCGCGGCGCCCAGTACTTC

D: TRBD1
J: TRBJ2-1
size: once
V: TRBV6-1
CDR3: CARGDRGVDEQFF
DNA: TGTGCCAGGGGGGACAGGGGTGTCGATGAGCAGTTCTTC

D: TRBD1
J: TRBJ1-5
size: many
V: TRBV12-3/TRBV12-4
CDR3: CASSLAIKTGDSNQPQHF
DNA: TGTGCCAGCAGTTTAGCTATTAAAACAGGGGATAGCAATCAGCCCCAGCATTTT

D: NA
J: TRBJ2-3
size: many
V: TRBV10-3
CDR3: CAISDSATSTDTQYF
DNA: TGTGCCATCAGTGATTCCGCCACATCCACAGATACGCAGTATTTT

D: NA
J: TRBJ1-5
size: many
V: TRBV6-5
CDR3: CASSYSLFGPQHF
DNA: TGTGCCAGCAGTTACTCCCTATTTGGGCCCCAGCATTTT

D: TRBD2
J: TRBJ2-7
size: many
V: TRBV4-1
CDR3: CASSQVRTSGTYEQYF
DNA: TGCGCCAGCAGCCAAGTTAGGACTAGCGGAACCTACGAGCAGTACTTC

D: NA
J: TRBJ1-4
size: NA
V: TRBV20-1
CDR3: CSARVGGPNEKLFF
DNA: TGCAGTGCTAGAGTCGGGGGCCCTAATGAAAAACTGTTTTTT

D: TRBD1
J: TRBJ1-2
size: many
V: TRBV12-5
CDR3: CASGLVQRTGNGYTF
DNA: TGTGCTAGTGGTTTGGTACAGAGGACAGGGAATGGCTACACCTTC

D: NA
J: TRBJ2-5
size: NA
V: TRBV7-9
CDR3: CASNSAGQETQYF
DNA: TGTGCCAGCAACTCAGCGGGCCAAGAGACCCAGTACTTC

D: NA
J: TRBJ2-7
size: many
V: TRBV10-3
CDR3: CAISLTGESYEQYF
DNA: TGTGCCATCAGTCTGACCGGGGAATCCTACGAGCAGTACTTC

D: TRBD2
J: TRBJ2-1
size: many
V: TRBV20-1
CDR3: CSASGGIYNEQFF
DNA: TGCAGTGCTAGCGGGGGGATTTACAATGAGCAGTTCTTC

D: TRBD1
J: TRBJ1-1
size: NA
V: TRBV12-3/TRBV12-4
CDR3: CASSPLQGHTSGTEAFF
DNA: TGTGCCAGCAGTCCACTACAGGGGCATACCTCGGGCACTGAAGCTTTCTTT

D: TRBD1
J: TRBJ1-2
size: few
V: TRBV19
CDR3: CTSSETSGTGAGYTF
DNA: TGTACCAGTAGTGAAACGTCCGGGACAGGGGCAGGCTACACCTTC

D: NA
J: TRBJ1-6
size: NA
V: TRBV6-2/TRBV6-3
CDR3: CASSYSLMGESPLHF
DNA: TGTGCCAGCAGTTACTCCCTGATGGGGGAGTCACCCCTCCACTTT

D: TRBD1
J: TRBJ1-4
size: NA
V: TRBV10-3
CDR3: CATLKGQGIEKLFF
DNA: TGTGCCACCTTAAAAGGACAGGGAATTGAAAAACTGTTTTTT

D: TRBD2
J: TRBJ2-3
size: NA
V: TRBV11-2
CDR3: CASRPLAGGLKTQYF
DNA: TGTGCCAGCAGACCTCTAGCGGGGGGGCTGAAGACGCAGTATTTT

D: TRBD1
J: TRBJ2-2
size: NA
V: TRBV20-1
CDR3: CSARSRGPPGELFF
DNA: TGCAGTGCTAGGAGCAGGGGGCCTCCCGGGGAGCTGTTTTTT

D: NA
J: TRBJ2-3
size: NA
V: TRBV6-2/TRBV6-3
CDR3: CASSEANPWGRLTDTQYF
DNA: TGTGCCAGCAGTGAAGCGAACCCCTGGGGGAGGCTCACAGATACGCAGTATTTT

D: NA
J: TRBJ2-6
size: NA
V: TRBV6-1
CDR3: CASRERAGANVLTF
DNA: TGTGCCAGCAGGGAAAGAGCTGGGGCCAACGTCCTGACTTTC

D: NA
J: TRBJ2-1
size: many
V: TRBV6-1
CDR3: CASSQTENEQFF
DNA: TGTGCCAGCAGCCAGACAGAAAATGAGCAGTTCTTC

D: NA
J: TRBJ1-3
size: NA
V: TRBV2
CDR3: CASSSSTSPSGNTIYF
DNA: TGTGCCAGCAGCTCCTCGACATCCCCCTCTGGAAACACCATATATTTT

D: NA
J: TRBJ1-5
size: NA
V: TRBV20-1
CDR3: CSARNPGNQPQHF
DNA: TGCAGTGCTAGAAATCCAGGGAATCAGCCCCAGCATTTT